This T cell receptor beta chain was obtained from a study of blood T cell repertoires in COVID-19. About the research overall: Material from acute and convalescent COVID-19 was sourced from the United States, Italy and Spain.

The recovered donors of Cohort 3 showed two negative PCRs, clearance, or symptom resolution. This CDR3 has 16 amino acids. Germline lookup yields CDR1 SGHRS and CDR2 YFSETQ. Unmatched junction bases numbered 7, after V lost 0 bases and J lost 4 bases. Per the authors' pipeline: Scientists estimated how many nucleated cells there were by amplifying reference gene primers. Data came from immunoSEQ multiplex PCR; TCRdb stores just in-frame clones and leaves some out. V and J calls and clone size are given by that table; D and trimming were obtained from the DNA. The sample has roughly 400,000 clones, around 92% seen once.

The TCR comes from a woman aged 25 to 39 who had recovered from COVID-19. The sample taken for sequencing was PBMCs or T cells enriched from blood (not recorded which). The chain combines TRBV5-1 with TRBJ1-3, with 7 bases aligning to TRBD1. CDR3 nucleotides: TGCGCCAGCAGCTTGGGACAGGGTTTCTCGGGAAACACCATATATTTT. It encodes CASSLGQGFSGNTIYF.